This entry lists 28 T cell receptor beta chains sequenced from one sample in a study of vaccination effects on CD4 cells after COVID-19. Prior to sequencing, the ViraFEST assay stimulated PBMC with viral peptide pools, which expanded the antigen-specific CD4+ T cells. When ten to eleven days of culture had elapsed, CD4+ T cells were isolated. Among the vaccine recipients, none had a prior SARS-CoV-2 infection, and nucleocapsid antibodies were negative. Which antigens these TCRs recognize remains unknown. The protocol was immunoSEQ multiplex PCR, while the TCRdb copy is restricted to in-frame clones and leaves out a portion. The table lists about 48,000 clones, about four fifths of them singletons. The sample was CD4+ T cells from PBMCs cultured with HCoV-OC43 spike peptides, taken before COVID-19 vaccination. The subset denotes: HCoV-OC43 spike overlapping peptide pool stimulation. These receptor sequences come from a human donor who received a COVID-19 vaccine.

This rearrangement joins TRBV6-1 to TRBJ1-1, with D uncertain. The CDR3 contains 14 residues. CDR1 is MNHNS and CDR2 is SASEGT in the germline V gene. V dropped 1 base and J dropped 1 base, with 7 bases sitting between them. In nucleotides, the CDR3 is TGTGCCAGCAGTGAAGGGCCGACGAACACTGAAGCTTTCTTT. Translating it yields CASSEGPTNTEAFF.

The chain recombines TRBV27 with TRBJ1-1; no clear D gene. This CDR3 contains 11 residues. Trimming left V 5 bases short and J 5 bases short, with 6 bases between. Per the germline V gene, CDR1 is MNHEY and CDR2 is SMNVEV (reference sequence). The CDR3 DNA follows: TGTGCCAGCAGTCCTAAGACTGAAGCTTTCTTT. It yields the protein CASSPKTEAFF.

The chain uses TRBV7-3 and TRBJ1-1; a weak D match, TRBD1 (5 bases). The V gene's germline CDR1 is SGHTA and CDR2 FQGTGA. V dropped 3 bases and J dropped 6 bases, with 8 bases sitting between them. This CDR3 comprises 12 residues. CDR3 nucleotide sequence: TGTGCCAGCAGCTTCAGGGTTTCTGAAGCTTTCTTT. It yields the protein CASSFRVSEAFF.

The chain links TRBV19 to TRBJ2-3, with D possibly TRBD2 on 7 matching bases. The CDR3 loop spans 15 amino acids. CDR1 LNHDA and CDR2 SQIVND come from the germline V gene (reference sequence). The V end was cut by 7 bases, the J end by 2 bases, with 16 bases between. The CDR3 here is CASMDWAGATDTQYF. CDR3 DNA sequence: TGTGCCAGTATGGACTGGGCGGGGGCCACAGATACGCAGTATTTT.

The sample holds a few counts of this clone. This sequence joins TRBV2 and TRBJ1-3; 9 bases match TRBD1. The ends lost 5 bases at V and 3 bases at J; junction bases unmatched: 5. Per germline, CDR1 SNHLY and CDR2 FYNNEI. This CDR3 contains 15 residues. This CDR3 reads CASSLQGAYGNTIYF. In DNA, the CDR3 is TGTGCCAGCAGTCTACAGGGGGCGTATGGAAACACCATATATTTT.

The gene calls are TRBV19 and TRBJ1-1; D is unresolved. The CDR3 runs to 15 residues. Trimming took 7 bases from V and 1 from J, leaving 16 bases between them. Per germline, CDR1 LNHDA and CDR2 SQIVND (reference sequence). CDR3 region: CASTTSGIPNTEAFF. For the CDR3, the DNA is TGTGCCAGTACCACATCGGGGATACCGAACACTGAAGCTTTCTTT.

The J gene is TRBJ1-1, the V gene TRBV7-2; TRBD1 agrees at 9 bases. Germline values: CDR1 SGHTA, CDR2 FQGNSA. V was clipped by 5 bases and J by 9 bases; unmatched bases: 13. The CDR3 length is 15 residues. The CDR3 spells CASSHSRDRVPKAFF. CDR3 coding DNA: TGTGCCAGCAGCCATAGCCGGGACAGGGTCCCCAAAGCTTTCTTT.

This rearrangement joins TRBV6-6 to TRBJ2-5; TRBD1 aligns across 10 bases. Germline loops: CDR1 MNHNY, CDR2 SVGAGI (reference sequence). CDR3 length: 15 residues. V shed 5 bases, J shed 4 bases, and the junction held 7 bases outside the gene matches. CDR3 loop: CASSSMTGGGETQYF. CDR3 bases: TGTGCCAGCAGTAGTATGACAGGGGGCGGAGAGACCCAGTACTTC.

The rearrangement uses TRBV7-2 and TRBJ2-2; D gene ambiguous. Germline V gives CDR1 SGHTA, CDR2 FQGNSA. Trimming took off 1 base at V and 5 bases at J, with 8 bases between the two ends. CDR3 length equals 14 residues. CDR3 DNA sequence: TGTGCCAGCAGCTTAGATTACTCGACCGGGGAGCTGTTTTTT. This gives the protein CASSLDYSTGELFF.

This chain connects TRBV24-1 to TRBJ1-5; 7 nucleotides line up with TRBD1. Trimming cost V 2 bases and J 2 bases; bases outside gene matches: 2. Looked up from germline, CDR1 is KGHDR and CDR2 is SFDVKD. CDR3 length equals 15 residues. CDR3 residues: CATSDSGGRNQPQHF. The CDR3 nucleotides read TGTGCCACCAGTGATTCAGGGGGTCGCAATCAGCCCCAGCATTTT.

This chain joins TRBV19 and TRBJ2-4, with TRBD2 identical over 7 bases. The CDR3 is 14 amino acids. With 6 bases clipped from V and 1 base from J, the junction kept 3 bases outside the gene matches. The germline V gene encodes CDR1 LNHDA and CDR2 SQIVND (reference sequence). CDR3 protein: CASRGGTAKNIQYF. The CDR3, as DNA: TGTGCCAGTAGGGGGGGGACCGCCAAAAACATTCAGTACTTC.

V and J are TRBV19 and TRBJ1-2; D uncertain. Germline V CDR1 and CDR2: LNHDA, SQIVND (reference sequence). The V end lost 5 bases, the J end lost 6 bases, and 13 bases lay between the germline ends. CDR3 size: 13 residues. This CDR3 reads CASSATEFDGYTF. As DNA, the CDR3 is TGTGCCAGTAGTGCAACCGAATTTGATGGCTACACCTTC.

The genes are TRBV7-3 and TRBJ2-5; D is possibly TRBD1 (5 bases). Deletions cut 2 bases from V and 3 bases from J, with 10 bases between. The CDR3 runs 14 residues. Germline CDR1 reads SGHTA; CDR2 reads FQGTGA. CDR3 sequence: CASSLFGREETQYF. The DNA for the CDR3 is TGTGCCAGCAGCTTATTTGGCAGGGAAGAGACCCAGTACTTC.

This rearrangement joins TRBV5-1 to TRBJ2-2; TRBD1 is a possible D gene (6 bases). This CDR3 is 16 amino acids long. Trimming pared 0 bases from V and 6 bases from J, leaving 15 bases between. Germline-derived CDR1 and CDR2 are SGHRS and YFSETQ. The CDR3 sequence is CASSLGWQGSPGELFF. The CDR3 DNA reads TGCGCCAGCAGCTTGGGATGGCAGGGGAGTCCCGGGGAGCTGTTTTTT. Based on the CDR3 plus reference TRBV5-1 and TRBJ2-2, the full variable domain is KAGVTQTPRYLIKTRGQQVTLSCSPISGHRSVSWYQQTPGQGLQFLFEYFSETQRNKGNFPGRFSGRQFSNSRSEMNVSTLELGDSALYLCASSLGWQGSPGELFFGEGSRLTVL.

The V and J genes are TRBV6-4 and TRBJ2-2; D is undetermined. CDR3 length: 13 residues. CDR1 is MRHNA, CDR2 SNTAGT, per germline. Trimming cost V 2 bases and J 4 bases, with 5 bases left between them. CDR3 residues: CASSDPRTGELFF. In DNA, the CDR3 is TGTGCCAGCAGTGACCCCCGCACCGGGGAGCTGTTTTTT.

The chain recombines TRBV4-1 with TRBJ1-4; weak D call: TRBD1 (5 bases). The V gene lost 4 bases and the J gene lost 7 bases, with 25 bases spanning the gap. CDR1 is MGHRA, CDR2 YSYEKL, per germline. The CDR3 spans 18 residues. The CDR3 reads CASSPTGGGIFVIEKLFF. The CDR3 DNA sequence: TGCGCCAGCAGCCCAACGGGGGGAGGTATTTTTGTAATTGAAAAACTGTTTTTT.

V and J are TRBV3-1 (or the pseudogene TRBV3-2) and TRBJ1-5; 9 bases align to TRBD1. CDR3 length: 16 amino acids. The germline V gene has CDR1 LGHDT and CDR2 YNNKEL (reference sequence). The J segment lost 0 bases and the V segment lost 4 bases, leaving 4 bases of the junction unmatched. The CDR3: CASSPGTGPSNQPQHF. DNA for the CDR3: TGTGCCAGCAGCCCAGGGACAGGGCCTAGCAATCAGCCCCAGCATTTT.

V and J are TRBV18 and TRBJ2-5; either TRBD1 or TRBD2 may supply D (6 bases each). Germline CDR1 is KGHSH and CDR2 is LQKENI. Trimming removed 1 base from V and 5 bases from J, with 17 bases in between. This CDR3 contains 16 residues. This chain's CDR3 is CASSPLGRGGQETQYF. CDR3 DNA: TGTGCCAGCTCACCACTGGGCAGGGGAGGACAGGAGACCCAGTACTTC.

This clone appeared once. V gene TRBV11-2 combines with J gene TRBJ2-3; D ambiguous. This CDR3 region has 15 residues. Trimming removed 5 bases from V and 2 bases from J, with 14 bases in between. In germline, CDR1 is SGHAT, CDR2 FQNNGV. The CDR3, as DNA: TGTGCCAGCAGCCGTTCCCGGGCGAACACAGATACGCAGTATTTT. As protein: CASSRSRANTDTQYF. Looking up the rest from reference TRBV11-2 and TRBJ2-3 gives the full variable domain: EAGVAQSPRYKIIEKRQSVAFWCNPISGHATLYWYQQILGQGPKLLIQFQNNGVVDDSQLPKDRFSAERLKGVDSTLKIQPAKLEDSAVYLCASSRSRANTDTQYFGPGTRLTVL.

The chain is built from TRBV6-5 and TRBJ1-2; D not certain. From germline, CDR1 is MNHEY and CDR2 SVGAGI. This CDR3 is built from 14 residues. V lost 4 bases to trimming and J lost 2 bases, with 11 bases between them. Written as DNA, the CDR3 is TGTGCCAGCAGTTTAAAGACAACCAACTATGGCTACACCTTC. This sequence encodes CASSLKTTNYGYTF.

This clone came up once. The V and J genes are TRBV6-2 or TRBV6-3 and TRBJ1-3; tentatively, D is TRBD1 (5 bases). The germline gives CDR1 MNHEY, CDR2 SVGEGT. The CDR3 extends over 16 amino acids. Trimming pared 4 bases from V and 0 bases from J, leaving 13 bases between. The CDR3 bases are TGTGCCAGCAGTTCCTACAGGACCCTCTCTGGAAACACCATATATTTT. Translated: CASSSYRTLSGNTIYF.

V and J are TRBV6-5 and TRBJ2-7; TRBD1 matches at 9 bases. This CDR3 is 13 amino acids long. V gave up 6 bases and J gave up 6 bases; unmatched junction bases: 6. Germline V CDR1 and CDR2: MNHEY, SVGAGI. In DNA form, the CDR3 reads TGTGCCAGCAGGAGAGGGACAGGGTCCGAGCAGTACGTC. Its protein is CASRRGTGSEQYV.

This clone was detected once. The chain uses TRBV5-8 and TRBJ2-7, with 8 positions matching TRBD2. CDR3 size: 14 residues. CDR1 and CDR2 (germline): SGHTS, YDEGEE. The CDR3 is CASSLGLLAAKKNV. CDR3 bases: TGTGCCAGCAGCTTGGGGTTACTAGCGGCGAAAAAGAACGTC.

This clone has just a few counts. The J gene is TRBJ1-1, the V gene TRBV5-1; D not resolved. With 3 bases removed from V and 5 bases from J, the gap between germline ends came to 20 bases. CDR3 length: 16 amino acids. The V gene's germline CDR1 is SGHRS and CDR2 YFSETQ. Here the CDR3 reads CASSSHPGEGYTEAFF. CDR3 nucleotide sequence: TGCGCCAGCAGCTCGCACCCAGGAGAGGGATATACTGAAGCTTTCTTT.

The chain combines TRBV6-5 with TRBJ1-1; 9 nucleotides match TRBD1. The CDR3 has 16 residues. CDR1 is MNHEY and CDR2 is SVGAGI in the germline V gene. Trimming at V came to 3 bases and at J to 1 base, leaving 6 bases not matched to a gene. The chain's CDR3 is CASSYGDRASNTEAFF. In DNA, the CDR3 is TGTGCCAGCAGTTATGGGGACAGGGCATCGAACACTGAAGCTTTCTTT.

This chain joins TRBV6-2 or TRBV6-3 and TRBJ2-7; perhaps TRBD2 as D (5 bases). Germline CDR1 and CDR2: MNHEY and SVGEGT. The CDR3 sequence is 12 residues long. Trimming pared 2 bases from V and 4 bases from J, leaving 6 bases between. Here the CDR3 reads CASSYGRYEQYV. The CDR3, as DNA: TGTGCCAGCAGTTACGGGAGATACGAGCAGTACGTC.

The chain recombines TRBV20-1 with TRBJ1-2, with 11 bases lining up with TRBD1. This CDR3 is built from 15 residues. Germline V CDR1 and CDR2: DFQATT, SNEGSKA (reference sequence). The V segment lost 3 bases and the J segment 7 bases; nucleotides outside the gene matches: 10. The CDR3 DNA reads TGCAGTGCTAGTACTTTCGGACAGGGGGCAGGTGGCTACACCTTC. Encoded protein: CSASTFGQGAGGYTF.

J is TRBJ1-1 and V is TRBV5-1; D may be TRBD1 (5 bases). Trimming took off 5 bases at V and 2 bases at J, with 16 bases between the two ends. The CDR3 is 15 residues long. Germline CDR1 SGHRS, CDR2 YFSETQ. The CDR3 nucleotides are TGCGCCAGCAGATCAGGTCCAGGGTTAAACACTGAAGCTTTCTTT. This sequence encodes CASRSGPGLNTEAFF.